Each of the 5 T cell receptor beta chains below was sequenced from the same sample in a study of shared clonotypes between healthy human individuals. The repertoire was sequenced with immunoSEQ multiplex PCR; TCRdb's copy has only in-frame clones and lacks some. The sample includes about 600,000 clones, around 97% of them seen just once. Sequencing was done on a sample of naive CD4+ T cells sorted from blood. Subset specified: CD45RA+ positively selected. The receptors derive from a woman aged 25 to 39 in good health.

The genes are TRBV19 and TRBJ1-2; 7 positions agree with TRBD1. Trimming cost V 3 bases and J 4 bases; bases outside gene matches: 5. Germline assignment: CDR1 LNHDA and CDR2 SQIVND (reference sequence). The CDR3 contains 14 residues. CDR3 amino acids: CASSMGTDIYGYTF. CDR3 DNA sequence: TGTGCCAGTAGTATGGGGACAGATATCTATGGCTACACCTTC.

The chain employs TRBV18 and TRBJ2-7; TRBD1 aligns across 10 bases. V was clipped by 3 bases and J by 7 bases; unmatched bases: 6. Germline V gives CDR1 KGHSH, CDR2 LQKENI. This CDR3 region has 14 residues. The CDR3, as DNA: TGTGCCAGCTCACCTTGGGACAGGGGTAGGGAGCAGTACTTC. It specifies CASSPWDRGREQYF.

The chain has TRBV18 and TRBJ1-2; 7 nucleotides align to TRBD1. CDR3 length: 15 residues. V lost 3 bases, J lost 1 base, and 5 bases stayed unmatched. Per germline, CDR1 KGHSH and CDR2 LQKENI. The chain's CDR3 is CASSPGTEYNYGYTF. The CDR3 bases are TGTGCCAGCTCACCGGGGACAGAATATAACTATGGCTACACCTTC.

This chain links TRBV4-1 with TRBJ2-1; TRBD1 might be the D (6 bases). Deletions cut 4 bases from V and 7 bases from J, with 23 bases between. Per the germline V gene, CDR1 is MGHRA and CDR2 is YSYEKL. The CDR3 length is 17 residues. As DNA, the CDR3 is TGCGCCAGCAGCCGAGCCCCCGGGACACTCATAGAAAATGAGCAGTTCTTC. Its protein product is CASSRAPGTLIENEQFF.

The chain uses TRBV11-2 and TRBJ2-1; TRBD2 matches 13 bases. The CDR3 is made up of 18 amino acids. With V trimmed by 2 bases and J by 4 bases, 8 bases remained unmatched. The germline gives CDR1 SGHAT, CDR2 FQNNGV. The CDR3 sequence: CASSLIRTSGGTYNEQFF. The CDR3 region has the DNA TGTGCCAGCAGCTTAATCAGGACTAGCGGGGGAACTTACAATGAGCAGTTCTTC. Full variable domain (missing parts from reference TRBV11-2 and TRBJ2-1): EAGVAQSPRYKIIEKRQSVAFWCNPISGHATLYWYQQILGQGPKLLIQFQNNGVVDDSQLPKDRFSAERLKGVDSTLKIQPAKLEDSAVYLCASSLIRTSGGTYNEQFFGPGTRLTVL.